This is a list of T cell receptor beta chains from one sample in a study of T cells in Graves' hyperthyroidism and ophthalmopathy. Each CDR3 protein is one row after TCRdb ran MiXCR on the multiplex PCR reads. The sample contains roughly 600,000 distinct CDR3 sequences, approximately 15% of which appear only once. Sequencing was done on a sample of blood. The source of these receptors is a woman between 50 and 59 years old with Graves' ophthalmopathy. CDR3s include the opening cysteine and the closing phenylalanine or tryptophan. The D gene is left open where the match is weak. Some rows mark clone size as missing; the rest say once, few, many or name a class of expanded clone.

cdr3_aa | cdr3_nt | d_call | clone_size | j_call | v_call
CASSSLSEAFF | TGTGCCAGCAGCTCCCTTTCTGAAGCTTTCTTT | NA | many | TRBJ1-1 | TRBV13
CASSDRDSSYEQYF | TGCGCCAGCAGCGACCGGGACAGCTCCTACGAGCAGTACTTC | TRBD1 | many | TRBJ2-7 | TRBV5-1
CASSPAPGGRSEEQYF | TGTGCCAGCAGCCCAGCCCCGGGAGGACGGAGTGAGGAGCAGTACTTC | TRBD2 | many | TRBJ2-7 | TRBV7-3
CASSEQQGAVTEAFF | TGTGCCAGCAGCGAACAACAGGGGGCCGTCACTGAAGCTTTCTTT | TRBD1 | many | TRBJ1-1 | TRBV3-1
CASSPGTVAGTEAFF | TGTGCCAGCAGCCCCGGGACAGTGGCGGGCACTGAAGCTTTCTTT | TRBD1 | many | TRBJ1-1 | TRBV3-1
CASSPLGTGGGGYTF | TGTGCCAGCAGCCCACTTGGGACAGGGGGCGGAGGCTACACCTTC | TRBD1 | many | TRBJ1-2 | TRBV28
CASSRTPTGTGYSNQPQHF | TGTGCCAGCAGTAGGACCCCGACAGGGACAGGGTATAGCAATCAGCCCCAGCATTTT | TRBD1 | few | TRBJ1-5 | TRBV6-1
CASSGWGHPSNEQFF | TGTGCCAGCAGCGGGTGGGGACACCCCAGCAATGAGCAGTTCTTC | NA | few | TRBJ2-1 | TRBV9
CASSVGAQYEQYF | TGTGCCAGCAGTGTAGGAGCTCAATACGAGCAGTACTTC | NA | many | TRBJ2-7 | TRBV2
CASNQPGTSGQYNEQFF | TGTGCCAGCAACCAGCCAGGGACTAGCGGGCAGTACAATGAGCAGTTCTTC | TRBD2 | NA | TRBJ2-1 | TRBV25-1
CASSLERESDTQYF | TGTGCCAGCAGCCTCGAGCGGGAGTCAGATACGCAGTATTTT | TRBD2 | many | TRBJ2-3 | TRBV9
CSARSGENEKLFF | TGCAGTGCTCGGTCAGGAGAAAATGAAAAACTGTTTTTT | NA | few | TRBJ1-4 | TRBV20-1
CASLPWGGNQPQHF | TGTGCCAGTCTCCCTTGGGGCGGCAATCAGCCCCAGCATTTT | NA | NA | TRBJ1-5 | TRBV19
CASSYGPGRTQYF | TGTGCCAGCAGCTACGGCCCGGGTAGGACGCAGTATTTT | NA | NA | TRBJ2-3 | TRBV28
CASSLFPGQQKETQYF | TGTGCCAGCAGTTTATTCCCGGGACAACAAAAAGAGACCCAGTACTTC | NA | many | TRBJ2-5 | TRBV28
CASSQGTVTPYEQYF | TGTGCCAGCAGCCAAGGGACAGTAACACCCTACGAGCAGTACTTC | NA | many | TRBJ2-7 | TRBV3-1
CASTPDGRARYEQYF | TGTGCCAGCACCCCCGACGGGAGGGCCCGCTACGAGCAGTACTTC | TRBD2 | many | TRBJ2-7 | TRBV6-1
CASSVVGDGAEAFF | TGTGCCAGCAGCGTCGTCGGGGACGGGGCTGAAGCTTTCTTT | NA | NA | TRBJ1-1 | TRBV7-9
CASSPQGETGLAVAVQFF | TGCGCCAGCAGCCCGCAGGGGGAGACGGGACTAGCGGTAGCGGTGCAGTTCTTC | TRBD2 | NA | TRBJ2-1 | TRBV10-2
CATSRKGTSGRCTDTQYF | TGTGCCACCAGCAGGAAAGGGACTAGCGGCCGATGCACAGATACGCAGTATTTT | TRBD2 | NA | TRBJ2-3 | TRBV15
CAWREGSNQPQHF | TGTGCCTGGAGGGAGGGGAGCAATCAGCCCCAGCATTTT | NA | many | TRBJ1-5 | TRBV30
CAISPGTRDEQYF | TGTGCCATCAGTCCCGGGACACGGGACGAGCAGTACTTC | NA | NA | TRBJ2-7 | TRBV10-3
CSAPPDGLAAYNEQFF | TGCAGTGCTCCACCAGATGGACTAGCGGCCTACAATGAGCAGTTCTTC | TRBD2 | many | TRBJ2-1 | TRBV20-1
CAWSVKAGAYEQYF | TGTGCCTGGAGTGTAAAAGCGGGAGCCTACGAGCAGTACTTC | TRBD2 | many | TRBJ2-7 | TRBV30
CSARVKNNEQFF | TGCAGTGCTAGAGTGAAGAACAATGAGCAGTTCTTC | NA | many | TRBJ2-1 | TRBV20-1
CASSPHLGLAGGSEQFF | TGTGCCAGCAGCCCCCACCTGGGACTAGCGGGAGGCAGTGAGCAGTTCTTC | TRBD2 | few | TRBJ2-1 | TRBV7-3
CASSVRTSGSSYNEQFF | TGCGCCAGCAGCGTCCGGACTAGCGGTAGCTCCTACAATGAGCAGTTCTTC | TRBD2 | many | TRBJ2-1 | TRBV5-1
CASSEAVSTEAFF | TGTGCCAGCAGTGAAGCGGTAAGCACTGAAGCTTTCTTT | NA | many | TRBJ1-1 | TRBV6-1
CASSDRVTYEQYF | TGTGCCAGCTCGGACAGGGTAACCTACGAGCAGTACTTC | TRBD1 | NA | TRBJ2-7 | TRBV6-2/TRBV6-3
CASGGTSSSYEQYF | TGTGCATCGGGAGGGACCTCGAGCTCCTACGAGCAGTACTTC | TRBD2 | few | TRBJ2-7 | TRBV7-6
CASSIVGAGELFF | TGTGCCAGTAGTATAGTGGGGGCCGGGGAGCTGTTTTTT | NA | NA | TRBJ2-2 | TRBV19
CASSTGYGGTEAFF | TGTGCCAGCAGTACAGGGTACGGGGGCACTGAAGCTTTCTTT | NA | many | TRBJ1-1 | TRBV12-3/TRBV12-4
CSVVFPGEETQYF | TGCAGCGTTGTATTTCCAGGGGAGGAGACCCAGTACTTC | NA | many | TRBJ2-5 | TRBV29-1
CASSRNRGSNEQYF | TGTGCCAGCAGCCGAAACAGGGGTTCCAACGAGCAGTACTTC | TRBD1 | NA | TRBJ2-7 | TRBV27
CASSLGFSSGRARETQYF | TGCGCCAGCAGCTTGGGCTTCTCTAGCGGGAGGGCCCGGGAGACCCAGTACTTC | TRBD2 | few | TRBJ2-5 | TRBV5-1
CASSLRLAGTNEQFF | TGTGCCAGCAGTCTGAGACTAGCGGGTACCAATGAGCAGTTCTTC | TRBD2 | NA | TRBJ2-1 | TRBV28
CAIGLAGGYEQYF | TGTGCCATCGGACTAGCGGGAGGCTACGAGCAGTACTTC | TRBD2 | many | TRBJ2-7 | TRBV7-9
CSAISPSVKETQYF | TGCAGTGCTATCAGCCCTAGCGTTAAAGAGACCCAGTACTTC | NA | many | TRBJ2-5 | TRBV20-1
CASSPVVRTGPSYEQYF | TGTGCCAGCAGCCCCGTAGTTCGGACAGGGCCCTCCTACGAGCAGTACTTC | TRBD1 | many | TRBJ2-7 | TRBV11-1
CASNRDSGKYNEQFF | TGTGCCAGCAACCGGGATAGCGGGAAATACAATGAGCAGTTCTTC | TRBD2 | many | TRBJ2-1 | TRBV2
CASSIRTTGSSYNEQFF | TGTGCCAGTAGTATCCGGACTACCGGGAGCTCCTACAATGAGCAGTTCTTC | NA | NA | TRBJ2-1 | TRBV19
CASSENPLTGEAFF | TGTGCCAGCAGTGAAAATCCGCTGACAGGGGAGGCTTTCTTT | TRBD1 | few | TRBJ1-1 | TRBV25-1
CASSVLSGTPNEQFF | TGTGCCAGCAGCGTATTGTCAGGGACTCCCAATGAGCAGTTCTTC | NA | few | TRBJ2-1 | TRBV9
CASSQNPGLADDYNEQFF | TGTGCCAGCAGCCAGAACCCGGGACTAGCGGATGACTACAATGAGCAGTTCTTC | TRBD2 | few | TRBJ2-1 | TRBV7-8
CSVERGLAGGLSYNEQFF | TGCAGCGTTGAGCGGGGACTAGCGGGAGGGCTCTCCTACAATGAGCAGTTCTTC | TRBD2 | many | TRBJ2-1 | TRBV29-1
CASSLPSGTDTQYF | TGTGCCAGCAGCTTGCCTAGCGGCACAGATACGCAGTATTTT | NA | many | TRBJ2-3 | TRBV5-6
CASSEGTGVYGYTF | TGTGCCAGCAGTGAGGGGACAGGGGTTTATGGCTACACCTTC | TRBD1 | NA | TRBJ1-2 | TRBV25-1
CASSDRLGQNYGYTF | TGTGCCAGCAGTGATCGACTGGGACAGAACTATGGCTACACCTTC | TRBD1 | NA | TRBJ1-2 | TRBV6-2/TRBV6-3
CASSLESLAGVGEQYF | TGTGCCAGCAGCTTAGAGAGCCTAGCGGGAGTCGGCGAGCAGTACTTC | TRBD2 | many | TRBJ2-7 | TRBV11-2
CASSNTGERGYTF | TGTGCCAGCAGTAACACAGGGGAGAGGGGCTACACCTTC | TRBD1 | many | TRBJ1-2 | TRBV6-1
CASRGQFF | TGTGCCAGCAGGGGGCAGTTCTTC | NA | NA | TRBJ2-1 | TRBV2
CACIGPTASPLHF | TGTGCCTGCATAGGCCCAACGGCTTCACCCCTCCACTTT | NA | many | TRBJ1-6 | TRBV30
CASSDTGTAYGYTF | TGTGCCAGCAGCGACACCGGGACAGCCTATGGCTACACCTTC | TRBD1 | NA | TRBJ1-2 | TRBV9
CASSRTGLGRGDEQFF | TGTGCCAGCAGCCGAACAGGACTAGGAAGAGGGGATGAGCAGTTCTTC | TRBD2 | many | TRBJ2-1 | TRBV7-2
CASSSQGAGYGYTF | TGTGCCAGCAGTTCACAGGGGGCAGGTTATGGCTACACCTTC | TRBD1 | many | TRBJ1-2 | TRBV12-3/TRBV12-4
CASSPYGNQPQHF | TGTGCCAGCAGCCCGTATGGCAATCAGCCCCAGCATTTT | NA | few | TRBJ1-5 | TRBV7-2
CASSLSGRAEQYF | TGTGCCAGCAGTTTATCGGGCCGGGCCGAGCAGTACTTC | NA | many | TRBJ2-7 | TRBV27
CATSEGGRADNEQFF | TGTGCCACCAGTGAGGGCGGGAGGGCCGACAATGAGCAGTTCTTC | TRBD2 | many | TRBJ2-1 | TRBV24-1
CASSTRTGGYTF | TGTGCCAGCAGTACCAGGACAGGAGGCTACACCTTC | TRBD1 | few | TRBJ1-2 | TRBV6-1
CASSQDQRGSYNEQFF | TGCGCCAGCAGCCAAGATCAGCGGGGCTCCTACAATGAGCAGTTCTTC | TRBD2 | NA | TRBJ2-1 | TRBV4-3